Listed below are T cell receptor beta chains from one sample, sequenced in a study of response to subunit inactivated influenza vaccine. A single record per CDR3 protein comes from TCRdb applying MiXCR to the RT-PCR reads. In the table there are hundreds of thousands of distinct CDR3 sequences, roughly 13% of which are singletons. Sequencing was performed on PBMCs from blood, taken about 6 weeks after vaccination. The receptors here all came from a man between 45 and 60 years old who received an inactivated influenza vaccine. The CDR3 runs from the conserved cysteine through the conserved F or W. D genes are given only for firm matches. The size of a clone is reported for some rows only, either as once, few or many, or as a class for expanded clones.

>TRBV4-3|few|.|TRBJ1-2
TGCGCCAGCAGCCAAGGCCCCAAAACCTATGGCTACACCTTC
CASSQGPKTYGYTF
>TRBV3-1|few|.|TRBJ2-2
TGTGCCAGCAGCCAAGGGCTAGCGACGAACACCGGGGAGCTGTTTTTT
CASSQGLATNTGELFF
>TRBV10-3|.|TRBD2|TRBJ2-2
TGTGCCATCAGTTCCACTAGCGGGGGGTTGGAGCTGTTTTTT
CAISSTSGGLELFF
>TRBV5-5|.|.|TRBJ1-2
TGTGCCAGCAGGACCGGGGTAAACTATGGCTACACCTTC
CASRTGVNYGYTF
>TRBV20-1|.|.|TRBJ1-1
TGCAGTGCTCGTGGGGAGGTCAGCGTTGGTGAAGCTTTCTTT
CSARGEVSVGEAFF
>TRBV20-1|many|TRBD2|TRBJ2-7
TGCAGTGCTAGAGCTACTAGCGGGTGGTACGAGCAGTACTTC
CSARATSGWYEQYF
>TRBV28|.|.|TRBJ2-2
TGTGCCAGCAGTTCCCGAGGACAGCCGAACACCGGGGAGCTGTTTTTT
CASSSRGQPNTGELFF
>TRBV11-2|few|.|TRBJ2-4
TGTGCCAGCAGCTTTTTGGTTGGAGCGGCCCAGGGCATTCAGTACTTC
CASSFLVGAAQGIQYF
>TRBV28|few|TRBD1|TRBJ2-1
TGTGCCAGCAGTTCGGGACAGCTGAGCTCCTACAATGAGCAGGTCTTC
CASSSGQLSSYNEQVF
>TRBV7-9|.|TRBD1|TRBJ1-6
TGTGCCAGCAGCACCGGACAGGGGGCTTCACCCCTCCACTTT
CASSTGQGASPLHF
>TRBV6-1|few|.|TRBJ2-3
TGTGCCAGCAGTGCTACTAGGATCACAGATACGCAGTATTTT
CASSATRITDTQYF
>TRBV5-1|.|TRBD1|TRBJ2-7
TGCGCCAGCAGCTTGGGCCCGACAGGGGGCCCCTACGAGCAGTACTTC
CASSLGPTGGPYEQYF
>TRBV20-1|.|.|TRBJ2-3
TGCAGTGTCCGTGATTCGGGAGATACGCAGTATTTT
CSVRDSGDTQYF
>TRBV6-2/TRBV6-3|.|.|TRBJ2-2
TGTGCCAGCAGTTACCTGCGGGGGCAAGCCGGGGAGCTGTTTTTT
CASSYLRGQAGELFF
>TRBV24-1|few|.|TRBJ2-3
TGTGCCACCAGTGGGACCCTAGGGGGGACCCTAGATACGCAGTATTTT
CATSGTLGGTLDTQYF
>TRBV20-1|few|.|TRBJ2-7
TGCAGTGCTAGACCCCCCCCGGTGCGGCTCTCCTACGAGCAGTACTTC
CSARPPPVRLSYEQYF
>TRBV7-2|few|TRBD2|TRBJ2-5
TGTGCCAGCAGCTCCTCTAGCGGGAGCGGTGGGACCCAGTACTTC
CASSSSSGSGGTQYF
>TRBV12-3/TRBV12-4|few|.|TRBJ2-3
TGTGCCAGCAGTTCCCCTTGGAGGAGGGCCCCAAATACGCAGTATTTT
CASSSPWRRAPNTQYF
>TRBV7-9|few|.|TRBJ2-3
TGTGCCCCCGGTCGAGGAATGGGCACAGATACGCAGTATTTT
CAPGRGMGTDTQYF
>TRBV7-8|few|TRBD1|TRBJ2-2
TGTGCCAGCAGCCCAACGGGACAGGGGTGGGCCACCGGGGAGCTGTTTTTT
CASSPTGQGWATGELFF
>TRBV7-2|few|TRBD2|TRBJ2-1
TGTGCCAGCAGCCACGGGACTAGCGATGAGCAGTTCTTC
CASSHGTSDEQFF
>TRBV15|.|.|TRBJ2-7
TGTGCCACCAGCCCCCGGGACCGCCGCTCCTACGAGCAGTACTTC
CATSPRDRRSYEQYF
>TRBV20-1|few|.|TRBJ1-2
TGCAGTGCCGCGAAAGGGACACCACAAAATGGCTACACCTTC
CSAAKGTPQNGYTF
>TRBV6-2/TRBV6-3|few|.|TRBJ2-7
TGTGCCAGCAGCCGCGGTAGCGGACCCACCTACGAGCAGTACTTC
CASSRGSGPTYEQYF
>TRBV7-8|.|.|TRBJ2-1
TGTGCCAGCAGTCCTAGCTGGGGCGAGCAGTTCTTC
CASSPSWGEQFF
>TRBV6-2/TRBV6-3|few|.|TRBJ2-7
TGTGCCAGCAGTGTCCTAAGCTCCTACGAGCAGTACTTC
CASSVLSSYEQYF
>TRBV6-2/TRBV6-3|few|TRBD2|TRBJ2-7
TGTGCCAGCAGTTTCACATTTGGCCGACTAGCGGGGGGCCAATCCTACGAGCAGTACTTC
CASSFTFGRLAGGQSYEQYF
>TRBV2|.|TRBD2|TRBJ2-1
TGTGCCAGCTGTTCCCCCTTAAAAACTAGCGGGAGCTACAATGAGCAGTTCTTC
CASCSPLKTSGSYNEQFF
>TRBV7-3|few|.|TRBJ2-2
TGTGCCAGCAGCTTAAAGTGGCGCAGGGGCGCTTCCCAGAACACCGGGGAGCTGTTTTTT
CASSLKWRRGASQNTGELFF
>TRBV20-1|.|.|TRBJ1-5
TGCAGTGCTAGGGGGCAGGCCTATCAGCCCCAGCATTTT
CSARGQAYQPQHF
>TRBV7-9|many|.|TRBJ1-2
TGTGCCAGCAGCGACGGCACCTATGGCTACACCTTC
CASSDGTYGYTF
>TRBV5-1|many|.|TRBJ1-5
TGCGCCAGCAGCTTGGCGGCAGGAGGAAGTCAGCCCCAGCATTTT
CASSLAAGGSQPQHF
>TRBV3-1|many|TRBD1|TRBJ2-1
TGTGCCAGCAGTCCTTTGGACAGGGGGAATGAGCAGTTCTTC
CASSPLDRGNEQFF
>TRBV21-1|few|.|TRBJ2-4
TGTGCCAGCAGCGAGCACATTCAGTACTTC
CASSEHIQYF